This T cell receptor (beta chain) originates from a study of blood T cell repertoires in COVID-19. Across the study: PBMCs, B-cell-depleted T cells, or T cells provided the cDNA or gDNA that made up the material.

CDR3 length: 13 residues. Trimming took 2 bases from V and 6 from J, leaving 10 bases between them. Germline-derived CDR1 and CDR2 are LNHDA and SQIVND (reference sequence). Per the authors' pipeline: For nucleated cells, counts were estimated from reference gene primer amplification. Produced via immunoSEQ multiplex PCR; TCRdb's table is partial and in-frame only. The DNA gave D and trimming, while V, J and clone size come from that table. The sample yields approximately 39,000 clones, about 89% seen once. This TCR derives from a man aged 45-65 years with active or convalescent COVID-19. V gene TRBV19 combines with J gene TRBJ1-2, with D possibly being TRBD1 (6 bases). The sequencing input was peripheral blood. The CDR3 here is CASSIPGVNGYTF. DNA of the CDR3: TGTGCCAGTAGTATACCAGGGGTGAATGGCTACACCTTC.